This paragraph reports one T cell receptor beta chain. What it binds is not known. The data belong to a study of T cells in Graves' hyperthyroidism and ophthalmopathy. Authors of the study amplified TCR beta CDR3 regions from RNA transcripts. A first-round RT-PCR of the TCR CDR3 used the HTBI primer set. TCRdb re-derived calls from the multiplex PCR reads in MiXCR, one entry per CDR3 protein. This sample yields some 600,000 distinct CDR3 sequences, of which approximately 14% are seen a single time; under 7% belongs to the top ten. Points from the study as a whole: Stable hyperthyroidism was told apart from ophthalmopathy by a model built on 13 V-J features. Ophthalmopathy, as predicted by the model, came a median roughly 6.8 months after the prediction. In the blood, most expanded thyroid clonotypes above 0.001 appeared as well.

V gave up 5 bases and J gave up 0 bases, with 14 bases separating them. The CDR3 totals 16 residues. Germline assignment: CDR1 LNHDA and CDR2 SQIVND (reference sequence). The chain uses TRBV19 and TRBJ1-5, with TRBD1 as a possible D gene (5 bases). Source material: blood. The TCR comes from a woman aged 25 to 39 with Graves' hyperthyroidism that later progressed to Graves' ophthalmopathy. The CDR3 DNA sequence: TGTGCCAGTAGTTTCCTTAGGGGCTATAGCAATCAGCCCCAGCATTTT. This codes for CASSFLRGYSNQPQHF. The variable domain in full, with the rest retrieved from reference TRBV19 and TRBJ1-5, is DGGITQSPKYLFRKEGQNVTLSCEQNLNHDAMYWYRQDPGQGLRLIYYSQIVNDFQKGDIAEGYSVSREKKESFPLTVTSAQKNPTAFYLCASSFLRGYSNQPQHFGDGTRLSIL.